This T cell receptor beta chain was sequenced in a study of blood T cell repertoires in COVID-19. The table came from immunoSEQ multiplex PCR; TCRdb's copy has only in-frame clones and leaves some out. This table holds under 200,000 clones, roughly 80% found once. V lost 8 bases and J lost 0; bases outside the gene matches: 10. The CDR3 contains 16 residues. In germline, CDR1 is SGHAT, CDR2 FQDESV (reference sequence). The sequence was collected from a woman aged 55 to 70 with COVID-19, enrolled during active disease. Input material: peripheral blood. The gene calls are TRBV11-1 and TRBJ2-1, with 7 bases aligning to TRBD1. In DNA form, the CDR3 reads TGTGCCAGCCGGGACAGCATAGCGAGCTCCTACAATGAGCAGTTCTTC. Amino acids: CASRDSIASSYNEQFF.